The TCR beta chain described here comes from a study of cytomegalovirus exposure and HLA in healthy donors. V lost 3 bases to trimming and J lost 6 bases; unmatched junction nucleotides: 6. This CDR3 is 15 amino acids long. The germline gives CDR1 SGHNT, CDR2 YYREEE (reference sequence). The protocol was immunoSEQ multiplex PCR, while the TCRdb copy is restricted to in-frame clones and leaves out a portion. The sample has 150,000 to 200,000 clones; 85% are singletons. Separate from the approximately 670-subject first cohort was the approximately 130-subject validation cohort, to which the donors belonged. With regard to this clone: Its target is unknown.

Study-wide findings and caveats: First-cohort TCR clusters tended to co-occur in the roughly 130 validation repertoires, a later analysis found. Investigators reported over 150 TCR beta chains as tied to cytomegalovirus. Per published reports, the classifier diagnosed cytomegalovirus status with high specificity and sensitivity.

This TCR came from a man between 18 and 35 years old in good health and CMV-seropositive. The sequencing input was PBMCs. This chain uses TRBV5-4 with TRBJ2-1; 10 bases line up with TRBD1. CDR3 loop: CASSSRDRGINEQFF. The CDR3, as DNA: TGTGCCAGCAGCTCCCGGGACAGGGGAATCAATGAGCAGTTCTTC.